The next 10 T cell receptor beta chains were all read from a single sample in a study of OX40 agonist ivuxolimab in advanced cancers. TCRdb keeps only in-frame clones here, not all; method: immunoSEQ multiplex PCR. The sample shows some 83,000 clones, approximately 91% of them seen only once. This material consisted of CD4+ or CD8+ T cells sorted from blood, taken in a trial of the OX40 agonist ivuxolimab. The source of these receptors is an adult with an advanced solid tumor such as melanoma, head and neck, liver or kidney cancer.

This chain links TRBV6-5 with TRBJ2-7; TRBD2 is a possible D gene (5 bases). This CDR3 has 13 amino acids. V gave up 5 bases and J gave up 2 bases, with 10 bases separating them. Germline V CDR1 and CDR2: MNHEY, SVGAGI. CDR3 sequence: CASSDYYTYEQYF. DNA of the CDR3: TGTGCCAGCAGTGACTACTACACCTACGAGCAGTACTTC.

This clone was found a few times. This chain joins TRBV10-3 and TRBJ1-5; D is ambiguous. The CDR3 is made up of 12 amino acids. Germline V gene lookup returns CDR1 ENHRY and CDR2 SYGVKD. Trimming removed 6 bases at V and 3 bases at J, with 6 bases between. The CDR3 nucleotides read TGTGCCATCAGCCCTGACAATCAGCCCCAGCATTTT. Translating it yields CAISPDNQPQHF.

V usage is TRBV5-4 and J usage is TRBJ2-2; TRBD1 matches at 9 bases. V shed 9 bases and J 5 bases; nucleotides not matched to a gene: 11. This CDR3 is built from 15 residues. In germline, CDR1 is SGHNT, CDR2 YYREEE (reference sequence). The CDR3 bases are TGTGCCACCTCCGGGACAGGGAGGGCGACCGGGGAGCTGTTTTTT. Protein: CATSGTGRATGELFF.

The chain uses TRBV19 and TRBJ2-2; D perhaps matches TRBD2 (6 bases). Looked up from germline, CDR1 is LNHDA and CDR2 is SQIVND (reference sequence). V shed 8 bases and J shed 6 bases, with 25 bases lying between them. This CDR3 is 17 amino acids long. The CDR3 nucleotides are TGTGCCAGTCGGATGGAGGGACGAGGGGCCGGGGCCGGGGAGCTGTTTTTT. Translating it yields CASRMEGRGAGAGELFF.

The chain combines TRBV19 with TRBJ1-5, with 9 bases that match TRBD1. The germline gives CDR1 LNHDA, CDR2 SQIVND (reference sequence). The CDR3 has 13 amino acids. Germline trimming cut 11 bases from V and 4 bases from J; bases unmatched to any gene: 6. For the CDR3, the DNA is TGTGCCGGAGGACAGGGGTTTAATCAGCCCCAGCATTTT. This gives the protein CAGGQGFNQPQHF.

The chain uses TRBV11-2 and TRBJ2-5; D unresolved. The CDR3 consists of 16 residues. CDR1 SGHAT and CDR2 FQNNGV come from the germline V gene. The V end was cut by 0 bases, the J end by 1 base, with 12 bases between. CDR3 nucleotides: TGTGCCAGCAGCTTAGATTGGGCGGACGGCCAAGAGACCCAGTACTTC. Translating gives CASSLDWADGQETQYF. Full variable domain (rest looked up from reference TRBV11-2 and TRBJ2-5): EAGVAQSPRYKIIEKRQSVAFWCNPISGHATLYWYQQILGQGPKLLIQFQNNGVVDDSQLPKDRFSAERLKGVDSTLKIQPAKLEDSAVYLCASSLDWADGQETQYFGPGTRLLVL.

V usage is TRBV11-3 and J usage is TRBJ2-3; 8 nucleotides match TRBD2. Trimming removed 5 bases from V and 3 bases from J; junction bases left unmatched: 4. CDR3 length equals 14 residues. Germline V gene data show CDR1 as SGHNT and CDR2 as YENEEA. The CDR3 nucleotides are TGTGCCAGCAGCGCGGGGACTAGAACAGATACGCAGTATTTT. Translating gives CASSAGTRTDTQYF. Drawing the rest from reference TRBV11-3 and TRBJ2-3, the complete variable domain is EAGVVQSPRYKIIEKKQPVAFWCNPISGHNTLYWYLQNLGQGPELLIRYENEEAVDDSQLPKDRFSAERLKGVDSTLKIQPAELGDSAVYLCASSAGTRTDTQYFGPGTRLTVL.

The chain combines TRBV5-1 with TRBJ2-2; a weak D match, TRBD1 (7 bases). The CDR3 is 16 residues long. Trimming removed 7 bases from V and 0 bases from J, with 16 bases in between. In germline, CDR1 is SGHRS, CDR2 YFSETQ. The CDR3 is CASFAGQTSNTGELFF. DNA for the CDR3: TGCGCCAGCTTCGCGGGACAGACGTCGAACACCGGGGAGCTGTTTTTT.

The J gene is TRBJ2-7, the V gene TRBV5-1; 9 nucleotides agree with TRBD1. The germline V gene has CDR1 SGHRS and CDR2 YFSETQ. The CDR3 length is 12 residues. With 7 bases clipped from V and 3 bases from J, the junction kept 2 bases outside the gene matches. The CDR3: CASADRGYEQYF. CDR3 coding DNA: TGCGCCAGCGCGGACAGGGGCTACGAGCAGTACTTC.

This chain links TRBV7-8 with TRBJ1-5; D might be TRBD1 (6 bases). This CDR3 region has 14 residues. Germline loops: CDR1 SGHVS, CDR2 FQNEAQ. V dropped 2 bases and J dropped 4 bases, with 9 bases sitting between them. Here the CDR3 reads CASSLRQGNQPQHF. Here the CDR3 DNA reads TGTGCCAGCAGCTTACGTCAGGGGAATCAGCCCCAGCATTTT.